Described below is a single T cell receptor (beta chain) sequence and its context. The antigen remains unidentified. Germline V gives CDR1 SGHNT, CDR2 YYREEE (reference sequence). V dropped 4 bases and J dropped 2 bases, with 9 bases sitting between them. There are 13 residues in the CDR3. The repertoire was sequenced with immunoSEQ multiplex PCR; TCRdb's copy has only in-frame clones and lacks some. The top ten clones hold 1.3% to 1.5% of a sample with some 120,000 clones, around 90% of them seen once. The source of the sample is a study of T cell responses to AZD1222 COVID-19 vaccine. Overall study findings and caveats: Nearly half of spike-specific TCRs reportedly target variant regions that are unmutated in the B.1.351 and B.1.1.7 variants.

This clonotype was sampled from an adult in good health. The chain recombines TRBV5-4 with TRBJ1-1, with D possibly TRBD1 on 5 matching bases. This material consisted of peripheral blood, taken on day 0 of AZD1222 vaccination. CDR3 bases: TGTGCCAGCAGCCCGGGGGGTAACACTGAAGCTTTCTTT. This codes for CASSPGGNTEAFF.